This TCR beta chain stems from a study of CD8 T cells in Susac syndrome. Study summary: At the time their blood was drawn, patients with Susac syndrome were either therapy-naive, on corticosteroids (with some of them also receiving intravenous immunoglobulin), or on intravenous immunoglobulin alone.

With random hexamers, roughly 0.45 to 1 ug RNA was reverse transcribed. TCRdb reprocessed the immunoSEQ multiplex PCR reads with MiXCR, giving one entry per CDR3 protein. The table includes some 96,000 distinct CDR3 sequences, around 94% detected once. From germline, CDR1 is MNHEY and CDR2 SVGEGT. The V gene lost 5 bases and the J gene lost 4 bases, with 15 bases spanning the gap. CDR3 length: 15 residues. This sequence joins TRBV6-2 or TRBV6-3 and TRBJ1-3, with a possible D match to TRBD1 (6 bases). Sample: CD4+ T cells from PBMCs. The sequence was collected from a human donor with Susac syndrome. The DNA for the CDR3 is TGTGCCAGCAGTACGTATCGGGACAAAGGAAACACCATATATTTT. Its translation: CASSTYRDKGNTIYF.